This T cell receptor (beta chain) originates from a study of PD-1 blockade in classical Hodgkin lymphoma. Study results and caveats: Possibly reflecting disease activity or prior therapy, repertoire differences have causes that remain undefined. Complete responders matched newly diagnosed patients in baseline diversity.

Clones were sequenced by immunoSEQ multiplex PCR, and TCRdb holds only the in-frame ones, with some missing. The sample lists 13,000 to 15,000 clones; around 80% were seen once. No patient escaped relapse after autologous stem cell transplantation, and brentuximab vedotin exposure varied. Reported best responses ranged across complete response, partial response or progressive disease. The CDR3 is made up of 16 amino acids. Germline-derived CDR1 and CDR2 are LGHNA and YNFKEQ. Trimming removed 1 base at V and 7 bases at J, with 17 bases between. On this clone: Its target is not known.

This chain connects TRBV4-2 to TRBJ1-5; the D gene is possibly TRBD1 (5 bases). The sequence came from a human donor with classical Hodgkin lymphoma. The material was peripheral blood mononuclear cells (PBMCs), obtained at baseline. The chain's CDR3 is CASSQGDPTVNQPQHF. The CDR3 region has the DNA TGTGCCAGCAGCCAAGGGGACCCTACCGTAAACCAGCCCCAGCATTTT.